A single sample gave rise to the 11 T cell receptor beta chains below, sequenced in a study of T cell responses to AZD1222 COVID-19 vaccine. Sequenced by immunoSEQ multiplex PCR; TCRdb stores in-frame clones only, minus some. The sample has approximately 190,000 clones, around 86% seen once; the top ten hold under 3.5%. Sample: peripheral blood, taken on day 0 of MenACWY control vaccination. These TCRs come from an adult in good health.

This chain uses TRBV30 with TRBJ1-2, with D possibly TRBD1 on 6 matching bases. This CDR3 is built from 13 residues. The V and J ends lost 3 bases and 3 bases respectively, with 11 bases between them. Germline assignment: CDR1 GTSNPN and CDR2 SVGIG (reference sequence). The CDR3 spells CAWRLQGDYGYTF. In DNA, the CDR3 is TGTGCCTGGAGACTACAGGGTGACTATGGCTACACCTTC.

The chain employs TRBV11-2 and TRBJ2-3; the D call may be TRBD1 or TRBD2 (6 bases each). Germline lookup yields CDR1 SGHAT and CDR2 FQNNGV. This CDR3 has 16 amino acids. Trimming took 3 bases from V and 5 from J, leaving 18 bases between them. CDR3 coding DNA: TGTGCCAGCAGCTTGGTACAGGGAAAGGGAGGAGATACGCAGTATTTT. Its translation: CASSLVQGKGGDTQYF.

This chain uses TRBV4-2 with TRBJ2-1, with no clear D. This CDR3 is built from 12 residues. Trimming removed 1 base from V and 8 bases from J, with 6 bases in between. From germline, CDR1 is LGHNA and CDR2 YNFKEQ. In DNA, the CDR3 is TGTGCCAGCAGCCAAGTACTGGATGAGCAGTTCTTC. This sequence encodes CASSQVLDEQFF.

Only a few counts were recorded for this clone. V usage is TRBV20-1 and J usage is TRBJ2-5; 7 bases match TRBD1. Germline values: CDR1 DFQATT, CDR2 SNEGSKA (reference sequence). The CDR3 loop spans 13 amino acids. The trim removed 3 bases at V and 1 base at J, leaving 2 bases unmatched. CDR3 residues: CSASRGLQETQYF. CDR3 DNA: TGCAGTGCTAGTAGGGGGCTCCAAGAGACCCAGTACTTC.

The chain has TRBV9 and TRBJ1-6; the D is unclear. Trimming cost V 4 bases and J 6 bases, with 8 bases left between them. Germline lookup yields CDR1 SGDLS and CDR2 YYNGEE. The CDR3 is 13 residues long. In DNA form, the CDR3 reads TGTGCCAGCAGCCCCGAGCTTAATTCACCCCTCCACTTT. The encoded protein is CASSPELNSPLHF.

The V and J genes are TRBV13 and TRBJ1-5; 8 bases fit TRBD1. The germline gives CDR1 PRHDT, CDR2 FYEKMQ (reference sequence). The CDR3 covers 15 residues. V dropped 3 bases and J dropped 6; count of bases not matched to a gene: 7. CDR3 nucleotides: TGTGCCAGCAGCTTGGGCAGGGGGCTCGGTCAGCCCCAGCATTTT. It translates to CASSLGRGLGQPQHF.

This chain uses TRBV3-1 (or the pseudogene TRBV3-2) with TRBJ2-5; 12 bases match TRBD2. The CDR3 loop spans 17 amino acids. The J segment lost 3 bases and the V segment lost 4 bases, leaving 9 bases of the junction unmatched. Germline V gene lookup returns CDR1 LGHDT and CDR2 YNNKEL (reference sequence). The CDR3 sequence: CASSRRSSGRGEETQYF. CDR3 nucleotide sequence: TGTGCCAGCAGCCGACGGTCTAGCGGGAGGGGGGAAGAGACCCAGTACTTC.

The chain's CDR3 is CASSLSGYRDEEKLFF. CDR3 coding DNA: TGTGCCAGCAGCTTGTCAGGCTACAGGGATGAAGAAAAACTGTTTTTT. The V call is TRBV5-4, the J call TRBJ1-4; tentative D call: TRBD1 (6 bases). V was shortened by 1 base and J by 8 bases, with 18 bases between the two germline ends. CDR1 is SGHNT, CDR2 YYREEE, per germline (reference sequence). This CDR3 comprises 16 residues. The full variable domain, completed using reference TRBV5-4 and TRBJ1-4, is ETGVTQSPTHLIKTRGQQVTLRCSSQSGHNTVSWYQQALGQGPQFIFQYYREEENGRGNFPPRFSGLQFPNYSSELNVNALELDDSALYLCASSLSGYRDEEKLFFGSGTQLSVL.

The gene calls are TRBV5-6 and TRBJ2-7; D is possibly TRBD2 (5 bases). The CDR3 spans 16 residues. CDR1 is SGHDT and CDR2 is YYEEEE in the germline V gene. V was trimmed by 6 bases and J by 3 bases, leaving 22 bases between them. CDR3 protein: CASTITGLGSGYEQYF. For the CDR3, the DNA is TGTGCCAGCACCATAACTGGGTTAGGGAGCGGCTACGAGCAGTACTTC.

The chain joins TRBV5-1 to TRBJ2-3, with 7 bases fitting TRBD1. V lost 2 bases, J lost 4 bases, and 4 bases stayed unmatched. The CDR3 is 14 amino acids. CDR1 and CDR2 (germline): SGHRS, YFSETQ. CDR3 in amino acids: CASSFTGVSDTQYF. The CDR3 DNA reads as TGCGCCAGCAGCTTCACAGGGGTTTCAGATACGCAGTATTTT.

V usage is TRBV7-9 and J usage is TRBJ1-2; unclear D gene. The V gene's germline CDR1 is SEHNR and CDR2 FQNEAQ (reference sequence). The CDR3 consists of 12 residues. Trimming removed 4 bases from V and 6 bases from J, with 9 bases in between. The CDR3: CASSSSTDGYTF. DNA for the CDR3: TGTGCCAGCAGCTCTAGCACGGATGGCTACACCTTC.